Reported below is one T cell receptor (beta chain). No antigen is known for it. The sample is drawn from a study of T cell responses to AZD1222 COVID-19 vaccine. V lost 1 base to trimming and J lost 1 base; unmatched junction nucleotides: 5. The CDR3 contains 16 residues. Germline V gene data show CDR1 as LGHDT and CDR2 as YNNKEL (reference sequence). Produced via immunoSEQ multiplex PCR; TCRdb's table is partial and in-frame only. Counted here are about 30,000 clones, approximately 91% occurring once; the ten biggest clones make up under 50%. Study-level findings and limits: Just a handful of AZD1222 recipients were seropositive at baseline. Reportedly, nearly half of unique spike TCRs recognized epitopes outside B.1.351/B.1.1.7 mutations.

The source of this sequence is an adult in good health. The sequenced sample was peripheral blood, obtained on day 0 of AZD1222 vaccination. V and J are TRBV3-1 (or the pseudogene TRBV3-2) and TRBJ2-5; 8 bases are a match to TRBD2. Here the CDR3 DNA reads TGTGCCAGCAGCCAAGGGGCAGCGGGAGCCCAAGAGACCCAGTACTTC. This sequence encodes CASSQGAAGAQETQYF.